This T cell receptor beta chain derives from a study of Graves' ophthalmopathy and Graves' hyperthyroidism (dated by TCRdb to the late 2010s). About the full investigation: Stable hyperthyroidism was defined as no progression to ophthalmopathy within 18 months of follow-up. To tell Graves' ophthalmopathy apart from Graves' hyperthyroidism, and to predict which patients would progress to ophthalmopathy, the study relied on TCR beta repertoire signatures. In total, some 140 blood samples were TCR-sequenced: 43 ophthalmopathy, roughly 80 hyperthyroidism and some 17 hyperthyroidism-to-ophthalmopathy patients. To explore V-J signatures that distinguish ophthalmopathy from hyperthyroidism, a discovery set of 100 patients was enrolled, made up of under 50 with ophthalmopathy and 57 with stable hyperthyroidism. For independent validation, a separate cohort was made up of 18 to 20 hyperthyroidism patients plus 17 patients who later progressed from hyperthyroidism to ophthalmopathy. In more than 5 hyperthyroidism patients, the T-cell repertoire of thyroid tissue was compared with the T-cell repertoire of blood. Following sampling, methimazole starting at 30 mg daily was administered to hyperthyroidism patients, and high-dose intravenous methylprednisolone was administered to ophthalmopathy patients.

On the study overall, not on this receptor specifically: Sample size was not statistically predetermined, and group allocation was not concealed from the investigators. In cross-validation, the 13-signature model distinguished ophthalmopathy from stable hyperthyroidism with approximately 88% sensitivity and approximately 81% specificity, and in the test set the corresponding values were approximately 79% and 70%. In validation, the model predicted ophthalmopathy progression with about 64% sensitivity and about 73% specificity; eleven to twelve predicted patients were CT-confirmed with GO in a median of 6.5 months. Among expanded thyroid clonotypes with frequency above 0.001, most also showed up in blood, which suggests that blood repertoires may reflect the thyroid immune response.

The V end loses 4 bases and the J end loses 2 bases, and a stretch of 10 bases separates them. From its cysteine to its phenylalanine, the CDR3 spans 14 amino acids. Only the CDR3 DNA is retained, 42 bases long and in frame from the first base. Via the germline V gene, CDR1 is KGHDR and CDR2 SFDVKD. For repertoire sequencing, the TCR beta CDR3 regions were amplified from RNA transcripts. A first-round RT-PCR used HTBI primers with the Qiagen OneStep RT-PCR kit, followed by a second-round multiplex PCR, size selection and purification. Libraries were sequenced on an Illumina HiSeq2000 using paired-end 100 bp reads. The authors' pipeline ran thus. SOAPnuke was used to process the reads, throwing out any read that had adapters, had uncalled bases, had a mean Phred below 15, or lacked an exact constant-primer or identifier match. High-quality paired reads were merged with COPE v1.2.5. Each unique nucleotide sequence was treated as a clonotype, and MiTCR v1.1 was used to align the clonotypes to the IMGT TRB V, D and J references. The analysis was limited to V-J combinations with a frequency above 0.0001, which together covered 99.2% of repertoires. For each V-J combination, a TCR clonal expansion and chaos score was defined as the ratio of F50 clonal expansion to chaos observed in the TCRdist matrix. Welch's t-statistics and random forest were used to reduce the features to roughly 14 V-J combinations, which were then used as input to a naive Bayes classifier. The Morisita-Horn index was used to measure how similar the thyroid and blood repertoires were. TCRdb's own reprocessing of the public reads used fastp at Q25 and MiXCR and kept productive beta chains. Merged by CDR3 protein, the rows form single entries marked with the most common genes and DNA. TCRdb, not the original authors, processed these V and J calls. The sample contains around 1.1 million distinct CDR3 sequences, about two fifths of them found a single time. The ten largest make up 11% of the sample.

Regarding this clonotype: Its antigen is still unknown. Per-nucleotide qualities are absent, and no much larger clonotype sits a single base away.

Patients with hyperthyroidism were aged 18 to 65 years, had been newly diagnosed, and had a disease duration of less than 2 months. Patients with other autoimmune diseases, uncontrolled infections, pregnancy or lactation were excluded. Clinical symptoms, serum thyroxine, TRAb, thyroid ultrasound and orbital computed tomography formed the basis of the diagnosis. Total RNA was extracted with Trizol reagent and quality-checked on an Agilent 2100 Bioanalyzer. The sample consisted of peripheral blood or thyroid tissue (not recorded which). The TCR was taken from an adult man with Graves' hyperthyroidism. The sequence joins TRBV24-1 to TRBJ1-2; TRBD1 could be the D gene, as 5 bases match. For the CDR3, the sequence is CATSDPKGNYGYTF. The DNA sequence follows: TGTGCCACCAGTGACCCGAAGGGGAACTATGGCTACACCTTC.